The next 5 T cell receptor beta chains were all read from a single sample in a study of tumor and adjacent non-tumor tissue in lung cancer. The template was RNA from unsorted bulk tissue. The library came from three nested PCR rounds adapted from ARM-PCR protocols. TCRdb redid the calling of the multiplex PCR reads with MiXCR, one entry per CDR3 protein. Of around 70,000 distinct CDR3 sequences in the sample, approximately 63% were seen once. Material for sequencing was lung tumor tissue. Every receptor here comes from a man between 45 and 60 years old with non-small cell lung cancer.

Details on this clonotype: One end of the junction is discordant with germline, which a read error may explain. The chain's CDR3 is CASISRGNSPPHF. CDR3 sequence (DNA): TGTGCCAGCATTTCACGGGGTAATTCACCCCCCCACTTT. The V and J genes are TRBV6-1 and TRBJ1-6; D is unresolved. CDR1 is MNHNS and CDR2 is SASEGT in the germline V gene. The CDR3 covers 13 residues.

This clonotype was detected only a few times. The chain employs TRBV20-1 and TRBJ2-7; possibly TRBD1 for D (5 bases). The V and J ends lost 4 bases and 3 bases respectively, with 10 bases between them. This CDR3 spans 12 amino acids. The germline V gene has CDR1 DFQATT and CDR2 SNEGSKA (reference sequence). CDR3 DNA sequence: TGCAGTGCTACGACAGAGTACTACGAGCAGTACTTC. Translating gives CSATTEYYEQYF.

This clonotype has only a few counts. Germline and junction disagree at one end, which may indicate a read error. The rearrangement uses TRBV11-1 and TRBJ2-1; a possible D gene is TRBD2 (5 bases). The germline V gene has CDR1 SGHAT and CDR2 FQDESV (reference sequence). CDR3 length: 16 residues. The CDR3 protein is CTSSPSGLRSYNEQFF. CDR3 nucleotide sequence: TGTACCAGCAGCCCGAGCGGACTCCGATCCTACAATGAGCAGTTCTTC. Using reference TRBV11-1 and TRBJ2-1 for the parts outside the CDR3, the full variable domain is EAEVAQSPRYKITEKSQAVAFWCDPISGHATLYWYRQILGQGPELLVQFQDESVVDDSQLPKDRFSAERLKGVDSTLKIQPAELGDSAMYLCTSSPSGLRSYNEQFFGPGTRLTVL.

This clonotype has only one observation. A much larger clone lies a single base off, so this may be a read error. The rearrangement joins TRBV12-3 or TRBV12-4 to TRBJ2-7; D is perhaps TRBD1 (5 bases). The CDR3 length is 15 residues. Trimming removed 5 bases from V and 2 bases from J, with 16 bases in between. The CDR3 region is CASSPGHVGAYEQYF. For the CDR3, the DNA is TGTGCCAGCAGTCCAGGACATGTAGGGGCCTACGAGCAGTACTTC.

Of note for this clonotype: Compared with germline, one end of the junction differs, possibly owing to a read error. The chain joins TRBV11-2 to TRBJ2-7; D uncertain. There are 12 residues in the CDR3. CDR1 and CDR2 from the germline V gene are SGHAT and FQNNGV. CDR3 region: CASSPVSYEHYF. CDR3 bases: TGTGCCAGCAGCCCAGTGTCCTACGAGCATTACTTC.